This is a list of T cell receptor beta chains from one sample in a study of blood T cell repertoires in COVID-19. Produced via immunoSEQ multiplex PCR; TCRdb's table is partial and in-frame only. The table records about 160,000 clones, 65% to 80% of them present only once. Sequencing was done on a sample of peripheral blood. The receptors stem from a man in his 60s with acute or convalescent COVID-19. Each CDR3 is given with its conserved first and last residue. Fields, in order: J gene, D gene, clone size, V gene, CDR3 DNA, CDR3 protein. The D gene is left open where the match is weak. Expanded clones are given a class, and other clones once, few, many or no size at all.

J gene: TRBJ2-7
D gene: TRBD1
clone size: .
V gene: TRBV7-6
CDR3 DNA: TGTGCCAGCAGTTCCGCGGACAGGGTCTACGAGCAGTACTTC
CDR3 protein: CASSSADRVYEQYF

J gene: TRBJ1-2
D gene: .
clone size: .
V gene: TRBV9
CDR3 DNA: TGTGCCAGCTGGGGGGACGGCTATGGCTACACCTTC
CDR3 protein: CASWGDGYGYTF

J gene: TRBJ1-4
D gene: .
clone size: .
V gene: TRBV9
CDR3 DNA: TGTGCCAGCAGCGTAGATCAGGGGCGGAATGAAAAACTGTTTTTT
CDR3 protein: CASSVDQGRNEKLFF

J gene: TRBJ2-1
D gene: .
clone size: .
V gene: TRBV11-2
CDR3 DNA: TGTGCCAGCAGCTTCGCCCTGGGGGCGTGGGAGCAGTTCTTC
CDR3 protein: CASSFALGAWEQFF

J gene: TRBJ1-1
D gene: TRBD1
clone size: many
V gene: TRBV12-3/TRBV12-4
CDR3 DNA: TGTGCCAGCACCACAGGGGGGGGGACTGAAGCTTTCTTT
CDR3 protein: CASTTGGGTEAFF

J gene: TRBJ2-7
D gene: .
clone size: .
V gene: TRBV19
CDR3 DNA: TGTGCCAGTAGTACGCAGGGCGGTTACGAGCAGTACTTC
CDR3 protein: CASSTQGGYEQYF

J gene: TRBJ1-6
D gene: .
clone size: .
V gene: TRBV6-1
CDR3 DNA: TGTGCCAGCAGTGAAGCGCTTCGAGCCAATAATTCACCCCTCCACTTT
CDR3 protein: CASSEALRANNSPLHF

J gene: TRBJ2-2
D gene: .
clone size: .
V gene: TRBV11-2
CDR3 DNA: TGTGCCAGCAGCTGGGCGGGCTGGACAGACACCGGGGAGCTGTTTTTT
CDR3 protein: CASSWAGWTDTGELFF

J gene: TRBJ2-2
D gene: TRBD1
clone size: few
V gene: TRBV3-1/TRBV3-2
CDR3 DNA: TGTGCCAGCAGCCAGGGTCCGGGACAGGGATACACCGGGGAGCTGTTTTTT
CDR3 protein: CASSQGPGQGYTGELFF

J gene: TRBJ1-5
D gene: TRBD1
clone size: .
V gene: TRBV24-1
CDR3 DNA: TGTGCCACCTCCTCAGGGACAGGCAATCAGCCCCAGCATTTT
CDR3 protein: CATSSGTGNQPQHF

J gene: TRBJ1-6
D gene: TRBD1
clone size: many
V gene: TRBV4-2
CDR3 DNA: TGTGCCAGCAGCCAACAGTGGGACAGGGGGAATTCACCCCTCCACTTT
CDR3 protein: CASSQQWDRGNSPLHF

J gene: TRBJ1-1
D gene: .
clone size: .
V gene: TRBV4-1
CDR3 DNA: TGCGCCAGCAGCCAAGTCCCTATACAGGGAAGGAGGACTGAAGCTTTCTTT
CDR3 protein: CASSQVPIQGRRTEAFF

J gene: TRBJ1-4
D gene: TRBD1
clone size: .
V gene: TRBV7-2
CDR3 DNA: TGTGCCAGCAGCTTCCGGGACAGGGCAACTAATGAAAAACTGTTTTTT
CDR3 protein: CASSFRDRATNEKLFF

J gene: TRBJ2-7
D gene: .
clone size: few
V gene: TRBV19
CDR3 DNA: TGTGCCAGTAGTGAGGGAGGAGGGATGGGCGAGCAGTACTTC
CDR3 protein: CASSEGGGMGEQYF

J gene: TRBJ1-3
D gene: TRBD1
clone size: few
V gene: TRBV18
CDR3 DNA: TGTGCCAGCTCACCACCGAGGACAGGTTTTACAGACACCATATATTTT
CDR3 protein: CASSPPRTGFTDTIYF

J gene: TRBJ1-1
D gene: TRBD1
clone size: few
V gene: TRBV12-3/TRBV12-4
CDR3 DNA: TGTGCCAGCAGGAGACAGGGAGTGACTGAAGCTTTCTTT
CDR3 protein: CASRRQGVTEAFF

J gene: TRBJ1-1
D gene: .
clone size: .
V gene: TRBV11-3
CDR3 DNA: TGTGCCAGCAGCCGGGGGGTGAACACTGAAGCTTTCTTT
CDR3 protein: CASSRGVNTEAFF

J gene: TRBJ2-5
D gene: .
clone size: .
V gene: TRBV5-5
CDR3 DNA: TGTGCCAGCAGCTTTCGAGAGGGACAAGAGACCCAGTACTTC
CDR3 protein: CASSFREGQETQYF

J gene: TRBJ2-1
D gene: .
clone size: .
V gene: TRBV30
CDR3 DNA: TGTGCCTGGAGTGTACACAGGGAAGGATTCTTC
CDR3 protein: CAWSVHREGFF

J gene: TRBJ1-1
D gene: .
clone size: few
V gene: TRBV11-1
CDR3 DNA: TGTGCCAGCAGCCCCTTAATGAACACTGAAGCTTTCTTT
CDR3 protein: CASSPLMNTEAFF

J gene: TRBJ2-2
D gene: TRBD1
clone size: .
V gene: TRBV18
CDR3 DNA: TGTGCCAGCTCACCCCTTCCGACAGGGGAGGCCGGGGAGCTGTTTTTT
CDR3 protein: CASSPLPTGEAGELFF

J gene: TRBJ1-4
D gene: .
clone size: .
V gene: TRBV19
CDR3 DNA: TGTGCCAGTAGTCTTGACACCTTCGCTTATAATGAAAAACTGTTTTTT
CDR3 protein: CASSLDTFAYNEKLFF

J gene: TRBJ2-5
D gene: .
clone size: .
V gene: TRBV6-5
CDR3 DNA: TGTGCCAGCAGTTACTCCATAGGGGTCCAAGAGACCCAGTACTTC
CDR3 protein: CASSYSIGVQETQYF

J gene: TRBJ1-6
D gene: TRBD1
clone size: many
V gene: TRBV27
CDR3 DNA: TGTGCCAGCAGTCGGGACAGCTATAATTCACCCCTCCACTTT
CDR3 protein: CASSRDSYNSPLHF

J gene: TRBJ2-1
D gene: TRBD2
clone size: .
V gene: TRBV19
CDR3 DNA: TGTGCCAGTAGTAAGGTTCTAGCGGACTACAATGAGCAGTTCTTC
CDR3 protein: CASSKVLADYNEQFF

J gene: TRBJ2-3
D gene: TRBD2
clone size: .
V gene: TRBV10-3
CDR3 DNA: TGTGCCATCAGACCGACTAGCGGGGGGGGTGGAGGCACAGATACGCAGTATTTT
CDR3 protein: CAIRPTSGGGGGTDTQYF

J gene: TRBJ2-1
D gene: .
clone size: .
V gene: TRBV4-2
CDR3 DNA: TGTGCCAGCAGCCAAGGATTAGCGAGCTCCTACAATGAGCAGTTCTTC
CDR3 protein: CASSQGLASSYNEQFF

J gene: TRBJ2-2
D gene: TRBD2
clone size: .
V gene: TRBV5-1
CDR3 DNA: TGCGCCAGCAGCTTGATGTCTAGCGGGAGTACCGGGGAGCTGTTTTTT
CDR3 protein: CASSLMSSGSTGELFF

J gene: TRBJ2-3
D gene: .
clone size: .
V gene: TRBV29-1
CDR3 DNA: TGCAGCGTTGGAGTAGCAACAGATACGCAGTATTTT
CDR3 protein: CSVGVATDTQYF

J gene: TRBJ2-3
D gene: .
clone size: .
V gene: TRBV5-6
CDR3 DNA: TGTGCCAGCAGCGAGACACCTAGCACAGATACGCAGTATTTT
CDR3 protein: CASSETPSTDTQYF

J gene: TRBJ1-3
D gene: TRBD1
clone size: .
V gene: TRBV29-1
CDR3 DNA: TGCAGCACTAGGAGGGGGCTGGGAGGAAACACCATATATTTT
CDR3 protein: CSTRRGLGGNTIYF

J gene: TRBJ1-5
D gene: TRBD1
clone size: .
V gene: TRBV6-6
CDR3 DNA: TGTGCCAGCAGTTCGGACAGGGCCAATCAGCCCCAGCATTTT
CDR3 protein: CASSSDRANQPQHF

J gene: TRBJ1-3
D gene: TRBD1
clone size: .
V gene: TRBV7-8
CDR3 DNA: TGTGCCAGCAGCTTTAGAGTGGGACAGGGGGCTGGTGGAAACACCATATATTTT
CDR3 protein: CASSFRVGQGAGGNTIYF

J gene: TRBJ2-5
D gene: TRBD1
clone size: .
V gene: TRBV13
CDR3 DNA: TGTGCCAGCAGCGCGTACAGGGGGATGGTAGAGACCCAGTACTTC
CDR3 protein: CASSAYRGMVETQYF

J gene: TRBJ1-1
D gene: TRBD1
clone size: few
V gene: TRBV27
CDR3 DNA: TGTGCCAGCAGTGCACGGACAGGGAACACTGAAGCTTTCTTT
CDR3 protein: CASSARTGNTEAFF

J gene: TRBJ1-5
D gene: .
clone size: .
V gene: TRBV24-1
CDR3 DNA: TGTGCCACCAGCGAGCCGGGACACGGGACGGATCAGCCCCAGCATTTT
CDR3 protein: CATSEPGHGTDQPQHF

J gene: TRBJ1-2
D gene: TRBD1
clone size: .
V gene: TRBV5-1
CDR3 DNA: TGCGCCAGCAGCTGGGGACAGCGTAGCTATGGCTACACCTTC
CDR3 protein: CASSWGQRSYGYTF

J gene: TRBJ2-1
D gene: TRBD1
clone size: .
V gene: TRBV2
CDR3 DNA: TGTGCCAGCACCGGGACAGGGCCCTACAATGAGCAGTTCTTC
CDR3 protein: CASTGTGPYNEQFF

J gene: TRBJ2-3
D gene: .
clone size: .
V gene: TRBV5-1
CDR3 DNA: TGCGCCAGCAGCTTGGCGAGGGGACTCACAGATACGCAGTATTTT
CDR3 protein: CASSLARGLTDTQYF

J gene: TRBJ2-6
D gene: .
clone size: .
V gene: TRBV9
CDR3 DNA: TGTGCCAGCAGCGTATCCGGGAACTCTGGGGCCAACGTCCTGACTTTC
CDR3 protein: CASSVSGNSGANVLTF

J gene: TRBJ1-2
D gene: .
clone size: .
V gene: TRBV5-6
CDR3 DNA: TGTGCCAGCAGCTATGTAACGGGGGTCGGTGGCTACACCTTC
CDR3 protein: CASSYVTGVGGYTF